The clone carrying this T cell receptor beta chain occurred a few times. Its antigen remains unknown. These data originate in a study of blood T cells in healthy people across ages. Together with a sample-barcoded 5' primer, a J-beta primer mix was included in a second PCR lasting 7 to 11 cycles. One entry per CDR3 protein results from TCRdb running MiXCR on the 5' RACE reads. The table has around 1,100,000 distinct CDR3 sequences, less than 45% seen once; the top ten hold around 12%. Trimming pared 6 bases from V and 1 base from J, leaving 9 bases between. From germline, CDR1 is SNHLY and CDR2 FYNNEI. This CDR3 has 13 amino acids. Study observations and caveats: Across the age range, TCR beta diversity per million T cells fell in a roughly linear way.

The specimen sequenced was blood. This clonotype was obtained from a man between 18 and 29 years old in good health. The chain couples TRBV2 to TRBJ1-2; D gene unclear. The CDR3 DNA follows: TGTGCCAGCAGCCCCCTGAATAACTATGGCTACACCTTC. It codes for CASSPLNNYGYTF. The full variable domain, rest sourced from reference TRBV2 and TRBJ1-2, is EPEVTQTPSHQVTQMGQEVILRCVPISNHLYFYWYRQILGQKVEFLVSFYNNEISEKSEIFDDQFSVERPDGSNFTLKIRSTKLEDSAMYFCASSPLNNYGYTFGSGTRLTVV.